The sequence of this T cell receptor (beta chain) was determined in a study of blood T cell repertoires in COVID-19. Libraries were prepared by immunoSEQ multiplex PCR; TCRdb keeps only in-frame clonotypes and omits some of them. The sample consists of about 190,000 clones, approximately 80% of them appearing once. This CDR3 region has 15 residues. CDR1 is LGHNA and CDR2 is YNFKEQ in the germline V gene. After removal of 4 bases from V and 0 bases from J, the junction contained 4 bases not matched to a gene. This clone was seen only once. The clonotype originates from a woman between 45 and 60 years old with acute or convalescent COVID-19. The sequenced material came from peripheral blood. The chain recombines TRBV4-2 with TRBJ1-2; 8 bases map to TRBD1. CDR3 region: CASSLGQGANYGYTF. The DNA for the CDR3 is TGTGCCAGCAGCCTCGGACAGGGTGCTAACTATGGCTACACCTTC.